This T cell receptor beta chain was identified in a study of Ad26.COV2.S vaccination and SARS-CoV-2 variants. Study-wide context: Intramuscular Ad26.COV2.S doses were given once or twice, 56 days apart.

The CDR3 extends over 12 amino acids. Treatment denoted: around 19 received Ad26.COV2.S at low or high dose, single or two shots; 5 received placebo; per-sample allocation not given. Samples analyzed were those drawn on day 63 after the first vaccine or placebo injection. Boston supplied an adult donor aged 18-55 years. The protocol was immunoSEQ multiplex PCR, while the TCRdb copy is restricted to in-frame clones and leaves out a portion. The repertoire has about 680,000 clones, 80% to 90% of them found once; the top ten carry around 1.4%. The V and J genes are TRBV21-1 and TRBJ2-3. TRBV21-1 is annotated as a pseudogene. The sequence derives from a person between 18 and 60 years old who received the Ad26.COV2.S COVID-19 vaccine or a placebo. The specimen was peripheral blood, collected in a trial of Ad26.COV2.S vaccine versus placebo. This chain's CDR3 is CASSSPWDTQYF. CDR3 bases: TGTGCCAGCAGCTCCCCTTGGGATACGCAGTATTTT.